This entry lists 4 T cell receptor beta chains sequenced from one sample in a study of patients and donors after allogeneic stem cell transplantation. TCRdb analysed the RT-PCR reads with MiXCR anew, one entry per CDR3 protein. The table has about 200,000 distinct CDR3 sequences, 35% to 45% seen once. Source material: blood, either unsorted or a sorted T cell fraction (not recorded which). Receptors originate from a human donor who was either an allogeneic HSCT recipient or a stem cell or donor lymphocyte infusion donor (not recorded which). It is not recorded whose cells these are; they may come from a transplant donor.

V usage is TRBV12-3 or TRBV12-4 and J usage is TRBJ1-2; D uncertain. The length of the CDR3 is 14 residues. Trimming removed 3 bases from V and 7 bases from J, with 15 bases in between. CDR3 loop: CASSFPGLLGGYTF. CDR3 nucleotide sequence: TGTGCCAGCAGTTTCCCTGGCTTGTTGGGTGGCTACACCTTC.

The chain recombines TRBV15 with TRBJ2-1; D is uncertain. Germline-derived CDR1 and CDR2 are LNHNV and YYDKDF (reference sequence). The CDR3 runs 11 residues. Trimming pared 4 bases from V and 6 bases from J, leaving 4 bases between. In DNA form, the CDR3 reads TGTGCCACCAGCATTACCAATGAGCAGTTCTTC. Amino acid sequence: CATSITNEQFF.

The DNA for the CDR3 is TGTGCCAGCAGTTCAGCGGGGGGGCAGCTGTTTTTT. Amino acids: CASSSAGGQLFF. This rearrangement joins TRBV27 to TRBJ2-2, with 10 bases aligning to TRBD2. V lost 4 bases, J lost 12 bases, and 2 bases stayed unmatched. In germline, CDR1 is MNHEY, CDR2 SMNVEV (reference sequence). This CDR3 region has 12 residues.

The chain recombines TRBV15 with TRBJ1-5; weak D call: TRBD1 (5 bases). Per the germline V gene, CDR1 is LNHNV and CDR2 is YYDKDF (reference sequence). The CDR3 totals 14 residues. Trimming removed 6 bases from V and 1 base from J, with 10 bases in between. Here the CDR3 reads CATSHGGSNQPQHF. The CDR3 DNA sequence: TGTGCCACCAGTCACGGGGGAAGCAATCAGCCCCAGCATTTT.